This T cell receptor (beta chain) was identified during a study of cytomegalovirus exposure and HLA in healthy donors. Study observations and caveats: Analyzed later, most CMV-associated TCR beta chains appeared HLA-restricted. Analysis performed later found under 20,000 TCR beta sequences associated with HLA alleles at 0.05 false discovery rate. TCR sequences were mostly rare, though some public TCRs occurred in many donors.

This PCR relied on a set of 60 Vbeta primers and 13 Jbeta primers. Using immunoSEQ multiplex PCR, the repertoire was profiled, and TCRdb retains in-frame clones only, with some absent. The top ten clones hold roughly 9.7% of a sample with approximately 150,000 clones, almost 85% of them seen once. The CDR3 is made up of 15 amino acids. Losses at the gene ends were 5 bases for V and 5 bases for J; bases not matched to a gene: 9. From germline, CDR1 is SEHNR and CDR2 FQNEAQ (reference sequence). On this clone itself: What it recognizes is unknown.

Material for sequencing was PBMCs. The chain carries TRBV7-9 and TRBJ2-3; 8 bases are shared with TRBD2. This clonotype originated in a woman aged 60 to 75 in good health and CMV-seropositive. The CDR3 here is CASSPEGREVDTQYF. In nucleotides, the CDR3 is TGTGCCAGCAGCCCGGAGGGGCGGGAGGTAGATACGCAGTATTTT.